Detailed here is one T cell receptor beta chain. Its target is unknown. This entry is derived from a study of shared clonotypes between healthy human individuals. Study context: Three plates each covered CD4 naive and memory; CD8 naive two, CD8 memory one. Study conclusions and caveats: Only blood underwent sampling, and tissue repertoires likely differ.

Within Nashville, Tennessee resided all donors, each a Caucasian adult. Generated by immunoSEQ multiplex PCR, the TCRdb table keeps only in-frame clones and is missing some. Here the sample spans around 2.5 million clones, roughly 93% being singletons. This CDR3 contains 13 residues. Source material: naive CD4+ T cells from PBMCs. Sample subset: CD45RA+ positively selected. The receptor was derived from a man younger than 35 in good health. Some clones in this sample may be carry-over from other donors' samples. The chain is built from TRBV1 and TRBJ2-7; the table's D call, TRBD1, has no DNA check behind it. TRBV1 is reported as a pseudogene. The CDR3 protein is CTSTGTRSYEQYF. Written as DNA, the CDR3 is TGCACCAGCACCGGGACAAGGTCCTACGAGCAGTACTTC.